In this sample, the clone carrying this TCR beta chain turned up once. The ends were cut back, 2 bases at V and 2 bases at J, with 9 bases in the middle. From germline, CDR1 is SNHLY and CDR2 FYNNEI. CDR3 length equals 15 residues. These data belong to a study of blood T cell repertoires in COVID-19. Study context: There were acute and convalescent COVID-19 samples, and they came from the United States, Italy and Spain. T cells, B-cell-depleted T cells, or PBMCs supplied cDNA or gDNA.

The authors' processing: Reference gene primer amplification gave estimated nucleated cell counts. The protocol was immunoSEQ multiplex PCR, while the TCRdb copy is restricted to in-frame clones and leaves out a portion. V and J calls and clone size are those listed in that table; D and trimming were worked out from the DNA. The sample records 250,000 or so clones, about nine tenths being singletons. Sequencing input: peripheral blood. This chain connects TRBV2 to TRBJ1-4; D gene unclear. The receptor was derived from a man aged 35 to 55 with active or convalescent COVID-19. CDR3 loop: CASSESRGTNEKLFF. The CDR3 region has the DNA TGTGCCAGCAGTGAAAGTAGAGGGACTAATGAAAAACTGTTTTTT.